This TCR beta chain stems from a study of blood T cells in healthy people across ages. Whole-study context: Per two T cells, template switching captured roughly one barcoded beta molecule.

The draw of peripheral blood yielded roughly 9.4 milliliters from each donor. It was with a sample-barcoded 5' primer and a J-beta primer mix that a second PCR of roughly 7 to 12 cycles was run. TCRdb independently ran MiXCR on the 5' RACE reads; one entry per CDR3 protein. The profile shows roughly 1 million distinct CDR3 sequences, around 25% of them singletons. The CDR3 is 12 residues long. These data also featured in a second study, about T cells of mothers and their children.

The TCR sequence derives from a girl aged 2-10 years in good health. Source material: blood. The rearrangement links TRBV12-3 or TRBV12-4 to TRBJ2-5; D call uncertain. The J call is doubtful: the DNA matches TRBJ2-1 better. The CDR3 region is CASSFSPDEQFF. In DNA, the CDR3 is TGTGCCAGCAGTTTTTCCCCTGATGAGCAGTTCTTC.